This TCR beta chain appears in the sequencing data of a study of blood T cell repertoires in COVID-19. Study context: T cells, B-cell-depleted T cells, or PBMCs provided the cDNA or gDNA that served as material.

The table came from immunoSEQ multiplex PCR; TCRdb's copy has only in-frame clones and leaves some out. The sample consists of more than 200,000 clones, 75% to 90% of them appearing once. The CDR3 consists of 13 residues. The V segment lost 5 bases and the J segment 7 bases; nucleotides outside the gene matches: 8. The germline CDR1 and CDR2 sequences are SQVTM and ANQGSEA. The source of this sequence is a man aged 30-40 years with active or convalescent COVID-19. The sequenced material came from peripheral blood. V gene TRBV29-1 combines with J gene TRBJ1-2; 9 bases align to TRBD1. In nucleotides, the CDR3 is TGCAGCGTTTTGCCGGGACAGGGAGTTGGCTACACCTTC. Its protein product is CSVLPGQGVGYTF. The variable domain in full, completed from reference TRBV29-1 and TRBJ1-2, reads SAVISQKPSRDICQRGTSLTIQCQVDSQVTMMFWYRQQPGQSLTLIATANQGSEATYESGFVIDKFPISRPNLTFSTLTVSNMSPEDSSIYLCSVLPGQGVGYTFGSGTRLTVV.